This T cell receptor beta chain was documented in a study of identical twins (dated by TCRdb to 2016 to 2017). Describing the broader study: The study deep-sequenced TCR alpha and beta repertoires from monozygotic twins, unrelated adults of various ages and cord blood to test whether fetal clonotypes persist. Replicate twin experiments were performed at different times using different library preparation protocols to rule out contamination. Overall results and qualifications from the work: Because the same donors could not be followed over many years, the conclusions relied on cross-sectional statistical analysis. Invariant T cells such as MAIT and iNKT could partly confound zero-insertion analyses, although diverse VJ usage argued against such confounding for most clonotypes. Excess twin sharing in beta out-of-frame sequences was weaker because fewer shared sequences lowered the signal-to-noise ratio. Out-of-frame TCR alpha sharing in monozygotic twins was systematically underestimated by recombination models, whereas sharing between unrelated individuals was in agreement with the recombination models. Fewer insertions were carried by abundant cord blood beta clonotypes, a similar but weaker trend appeared in young adult naive repertoires, and no such trend appeared in memory repertoires. Out-of-frame TCR alpha sequences shared between twins showed an excess of low generation-probability sequences compared with coincidental sharing between unrelated individuals.

V sheds 6 bases and J sheds 4 bases, leaving 6 bases between their ends. The germline V gene (reference sequence) yields DFQATT for CDR1 and SNEGSKA for CDR2. CDR3 length: 11 amino acids, cysteine to phenylalanine. Only CDR3 DNA is held: 33 bases, read in frame from base 1. All donors were healthy Caucasians. Three pairs of female monozygotic twins, all aged 18 to 29 years, made up the twin cohort. CD4+ and CD8+ T cell populations were isolated with positive isolation kits from Invitrogen. Libraries were built with 5' RACE. Sequencing instrument: Illumina HiSeq 2000. Template switching added a universal primer binding site, and the final cDNA carried a unique molecular identifier that allowed TCR cDNA molecules to be counted accurately. Specific primers in the conserved constant-segment region were used to synthesize first-strand cDNA for TCR alpha and beta chains. Each cDNA library was double barcoded, with a SMART-Mk sample barcode plus Illumina barcodes, to control for contamination. TruSeq adapter sequences along with Illumina sample barcodes were introduced in two successive PCR steps. TCR alpha and beta cDNA libraries were sequenced on the Illumina HiSeq platform with custom primers. The original methods were these. MiGEC processed the raw reads to extract unique molecular identifiers, while MiXCR was used to determine the CDR3 positions. For each individual, recombination models were inferred using an EM algorithm with the repgenHMM and IGoR tools. Shared clonotype analysis was performed with the tcR package in R, normalizing sharing by the product of cloneset sizes. To study raw recombination free of thymic and clonal selection effects, out-of-frame nonproductive sequences were analyzed. TCRdb reworked the public reads: Q25 trimming with fastp, MiXCR clone assembly, productive beta chains retained. Identical CDR3 protein sequences are pooled into one entry, listed with their most common genes and DNA. Clone size and V and J calls follow TCRdb, not the original study. For this sample the table gives 450,000 to 500,000 distinct CDR3 sequences, of which around an eighth were detected only once. Approximately 0.98% of the sample rests with the top ten.

This clonotype was picked up a small number of times. No cognate antigen has been identified for it. Within one base of it there is no much larger clone, and no base qualities were kept. Separately, the same data were catalogued under a study of yellow fever vaccine responses in identical twins. As the second publication notes: According to the authors, the vaccine-induced T cell response in identical twins seemed to be partly convergent and partly specific to each individual. In identical twins, the study followed T cell clones that responded to the vaccine with precision.

The material sequenced was CD4+ T cells sorted from blood. The origin of this receptor is a woman younger than 35 in good health. Here the chain combines TRBV20-1 and TRBJ2-2; there is no confident call for the D gene. The DNA sequence follows: TGCAGTGCAGCGAGCACCGGGGAGCTGTTTTTT. It specifies CSAASTGELFF.